One and the same sample provided the 32 T cell receptor beta chains below, sequenced in a study of breast tumors, draining lymph nodes, adjacent tissues. From the multiplex PCR reads, TCRdb called clonotypes with MiXCR, one entry per CDR3 protein. The sample has tens of thousands of distinct CDR3 sequences, around 52% seen once. Specimen: breast tumor tissue. The receptors here all came from a female donor with breast cancer. Some clones in this sample may be carry-over from other donors' samples.

This clonotype was seen repeatedly, ten times or more. A much larger clone differs from this one at a single base, so this may be a read error. The chain employs TRBV5-8 and TRBJ2-7, with no clear D. Germline CDR1 reads SGHTS; CDR2 reads YDEGEE. The CDR3 runs to 13 residues. Trimming removed 1 base from V and 5 bases from J, with 10 bases in between. CDR3: CASSLRQAHEQYF. The DNA for the CDR3 is TGTGCCAGCAGCTTGAGGCAGGCCCACGAGCAGTACTTC.

Comment on this clonotype: A much larger clonotype is one base distant, so this may be a read error. The V gene is TRBV27, the J gene TRBJ2-1; D gene uncertain. The CDR3 covers 13 residues. The germline gives CDR1 MNHEY, CDR2 SMNVEV (reference sequence). CDR3 DNA sequence: TGTGCCAACAGTTGGACGGTAAACAATGAGCAGTTCTTC. It translates to CANSWTVNNEQFF.

In its sample, this clonotype was seen many times. The chain employs TRBV18 and TRBJ1-3; tentatively, D is TRBD1 (6 bases). V lost 3 bases and J lost 4, with 13 bases in between. The CDR3 covers 15 residues. Germline assignment: CDR1 KGHSH and CDR2 LQKENI. The CDR3 coding sequence is TGTGCCAGCTCACCTCGCAGGGGAGCCGGAAACACCATATATTTT. It encodes CASSPRRGAGNTIYF.

This clonotype is medium-sized (0.01 to 0.1%) in the sample. The rearrangement links TRBV7-3 to TRBJ2-2; a possible D gene is TRBD1 (5 bases). Per germline, CDR1 SGHTA and CDR2 FQGTGA. The CDR3 covers 16 residues. V gave up 5 bases and J gave up 1 base, with 14 bases separating them. This chain's CDR3 is CASSAQSGLNTGELFF. In nucleotides, the CDR3 is TGTGCCAGCAGCGCCCAATCAGGGTTGAACACCGGGGAGCTGTTTTTT.

The chain couples TRBV2 to TRBJ1-4; tentative D call: TRBD1 (5 bases). Looked up from germline, CDR1 is SNHLY and CDR2 is FYNNEI. Trimming removed 7 bases from V and 8 bases from J, with 11 bases in between. The CDR3 consists of 12 residues. The CDR3 sequence is CASTGVVEKLFF. As DNA, the CDR3 is TGTGCCAGCACGGGGGTAGTGGAAAAACTGTTTTTT.

The sample holds a few counts of this clonotype. The chain uses TRBV7-9 and TRBJ2-7; D gene uncertain. CDR3 length: 12 amino acids. Germline CDR1 SEHNR, CDR2 FQNEAQ (reference sequence). Trimming removed 6 bases at V and 6 bases at J, with 12 bases between. The CDR3 sequence: CASRGTLVEQYF. CDR3 coding DNA: TGTGCCAGCAGGGGAACGCTTGTCGAGCAGTACTTC.

This clonotype has ten or more counts. V and J are TRBV6-5 and TRBJ1-2; 7 bases agree with TRBD1. The CDR3 has 14 residues. CDR1 MNHEY and CDR2 SVGAGI come from the germline V gene. The ends lost 4 bases at V and 6 bases at J; junction bases unmatched: 8. The CDR3 nucleotides read TGTGCCAGCAGTTCTCCCGGGACAGAAAATGGCTACACCTTC. It specifies CASSSPGTENGYTF.

The chain combines TRBV7-8 with TRBJ2-5; TRBD2 aligns across 11 bases. The CDR3 totals 17 residues. Germline CDR1 is SGHVS and CDR2 is FQNEAQ. The junction had 7 bases not matched to a gene; V was cut back by 2 bases and J by 2 bases. The CDR3 nucleotides read TGTGCCAGCAGCTTAATGGGACTAGCGGCAGATCAAGAGACCCAGTACTTC. It codes for CASSLMGLAADQETQYF.

This chain joins TRBV15 and TRBJ1-2, with 11 bases aligning to TRBD1. Germline-derived CDR1 and CDR2 are LNHNV and YYDKDF (reference sequence). The V gene end was trimmed by 3 bases and the J gene end by 8 bases; junction bases not matched to a gene: 5. The CDR3 totals 14 residues. DNA for the CDR3: TGTGCCACCAGCAGTGAAGGACAGGGGGCAGGCTACACCTTC. Its translation: CATSSEGQGAGYTF.

This clonotype was seen ten or more times. V and J are TRBV12-3 or TRBV12-4 and TRBJ2-1; no clear D gene. Trimming took off 3 bases at V and 7 bases at J, with 13 bases between the two ends. The CDR3 covers 14 residues. CDR3 DNA: TGTGCCAGCAGTTTCTTCCCGGCCGAGAATGAGCAGTTCTTC. It encodes CASSFFPAENEQFF.

This clonotype was recorded at least ten times. The chain has TRBV19 and TRBJ1-5; D perhaps matches TRBD1 (6 bases). The ends were cut back, 5 bases at V and 3 bases at J, with 14 bases in the middle. The CDR3 runs 15 residues. From germline, CDR1 is LNHDA and CDR2 SQIVND (reference sequence). The CDR3 DNA follows: TGTGCCAGTAGTGTCATCCGGGACATCAATCAGCCCCAGCATTTT. It translates to CASSVIRDINQPQHF.

The chain links TRBV4-1 to TRBJ1-2, with 7 nucleotides matching TRBD1. Germline assignment: CDR1 MGHRA and CDR2 YSYEKL. The CDR3 is 15 residues long. V was clipped by 4 bases and J by 5 bases; unmatched bases: 10. The CDR3 is CASSLRQGTCYGYTF. CDR3 DNA: TGCGCCAGCAGCCTACGACAGGGCACATGTTATGGCTACACCTTC.

This chain links TRBV2 with TRBJ1-2; 12 positions agree with TRBD1. The CDR3 is made up of 13 amino acids. CDR1 SNHLY and CDR2 FYNNEI come from the germline V gene. After removal of 8 bases from V and 8 bases from J, the junction contained 6 bases not matched to a gene. The CDR3 protein is CASAGQGAQGYTF. The CDR3 region has the DNA TGTGCCAGCGCGGGACAGGGGGCGCAAGGCTACACCTTC. Drawing the rest from reference TRBV2 and TRBJ1-2, the complete variable domain is EPEVTQTPSHQVTQMGQEVILRCVPISNHLYFYWYRQILGQKVEFLVSFYNNEISEKSEIFDDQFSVERPDGSNFTLKIRSTKLEDSAMYFCASAGQGAQGYTFGSGTRLTVV.

On this clonotype: Its ends do not fully match the called genes, so a read error is possible. The chain uses TRBV7-7 and TRBJ2-1, with D uncertain. The CDR3 extends over 12 amino acids. CDR1 is SSHAT and CDR2 is FNYEAQ in the germline V gene (reference sequence). CDR3 loop: CASSALEDEQFF. CDR3 coding DNA: TGTGCTAGCAGCGCCCTAGAGGATGAGCAGTTCTTC.

In its sample, this clonotype ranks as medium-sized (0.01 to 0.1%). This rearrangement joins TRBV11-2 to TRBJ2-3; tentatively, D is TRBD2 (5 bases). Between the trimmed V and J ends, which lost 0 bases and 4 bases, there was a span of 11 bases. The germline V gene has CDR1 SGHAT and CDR2 FQNNGV. CDR3 length equals 15 residues. Written as DNA, the CDR3 is TGTGCCAGCAGCTTAGATCGGACCGGGGCAGATACGCAGTATTTT. Residues: CASSLDRTGADTQYF.

The DNA of the CDR3 is TGTGGACTAGCGGAATACAATGAGCAGTTCTTC. It translates to CGLAEYNEQFF. The rearrangement links TRBV30 to TRBJ2-1; TRBD2 agrees at 9 bases. Germline CDR1 GTSNPN, CDR2 SVGIG (reference sequence). The CDR3 is 11 amino acids.

Comment on this clonotype: At one boundary the junction diverges from the germline segment, which might be a read error. V is TRBV19 and J is TRBJ1-2; possibly TRBD1 for D (6 bases). The CDR3 is made up of 12 amino acids. Per germline, CDR1 LNHDA and CDR2 SQIVND (reference sequence). CDR3 coding DNA: TGTGCCAGGGGGGGCGGGAACTATGGCTACCCCTTC. Protein sequence: CARGGGNYGYPF.

This chain's CDR3 is CASSLADGRETQYF. The CDR3 DNA reads as TGCGCCAGCAGCTTGGCCGACGGGCGAGAGACCCAGTACTTC. The chain has TRBV5-1 and TRBJ2-5; D uncertain. This CDR3 is 14 amino acids long. Germline V CDR1 and CDR2: SGHRS, YFSETQ. Trimming cost V 0 bases and J 4 bases, with 10 bases left between them. The variable domain in full, completed from reference TRBV5-1 and TRBJ2-5, reads KAGVTQTPRYLIKTRGQQVTLSCSPISGHRSVSWYQQTPGQGLQFLFEYFSETQRNKGNFPGRFSGRQFSNSRSEMNVSTLELGDSALYLCASSLADGRETQYFGPGTRLLVL.

This chain links TRBV15 with TRBJ1-5; D is possibly TRBD1 (5 bases). Per germline, CDR1 LNHNV and CDR2 YYDKDF (reference sequence). Deletions cut 3 bases from V and 6 bases from J, with 24 bases between. The CDR3 consists of 18 residues. The CDR3 here is CATSRDYSAGGFSQPQHF. Written as DNA, the CDR3 is TGTGCCACCAGCAGGGACTATTCTGCCGGGGGTTTTAGTCAGCCCCAGCATTTT.

As DNA, the CDR3 is TGTGCCAGTAGTACCGCCGGGACGGGGAGAAGGAATGAAAAACTGTTTTTT. Amino acids: CASSTAGTGRRNEKLFF. The chain recombines TRBV19 with TRBJ1-4, with D perhaps TRBD1 (5 bases). The CDR3 totals 17 residues. The germline V and J ends were trimmed by 4 bases and 5 bases, with 20 bases remaining between them. CDR1 is LNHDA and CDR2 is SQIVND in the germline V gene (reference sequence).

The gene calls are TRBV7-6 and TRBJ2-5; D possibly corresponds to TRBD1 (5 bases). The CDR3 runs 13 residues. V lost 5 bases, J lost 2 bases, and 9 bases lay in between. Germline values: CDR1 SGHVS, CDR2 FNYEAQ. The CDR3 DNA reads TGTGCCAGCAGCCAGGGTCTGCAAGAGACCCAGTACTTC. Its translation: CASSQGLQETQYF.

The chain couples TRBV4-2 to TRBJ2-7; 7 bases line up with TRBD1. V shed 4 bases, J shed 2 bases, and the junction held 8 bases outside the gene matches. CDR1 is LGHNA, CDR2 YNFKEQ, per germline. The CDR3 contains 15 residues. CDR3 DNA: TGTGCCAGCAGCCGTGACAGGGAACGAGCCTACGAGCAGTACTTC. Translating it yields CASSRDRERAYEQYF.

A note on this clonotype: One end of the junction is discordant with germline, which a read error may explain. The CDR3 DNA sequence: TGTGCCAACAGCTTTGGAATACGAGGGACAGCTTACTACGAGCAGTACTTC. Translation: CANSFGIRGTAYYEQYF. The rearrangement joins TRBV5-4 to TRBJ2-7, with TRBD1 matching over 7 bases. The CDR3 runs to 17 residues. Germline V gene sequence: CDR1 SGHNT, CDR2 YYREEE (reference sequence).

This clonotype has a count of ten or more. The chain is built from TRBV6-6 and TRBJ1-6; 9 bases are a match to TRBD1. Looked up from germline, CDR1 is MNHNY and CDR2 is SVGAGI (reference sequence). V lost 4 bases, J lost 14 bases, and 12 bases stayed unmatched. CDR3 length: 15 residues. This CDR3 reads CASSFPETGGRALHF. The CDR3 DNA sequence: TGTGCCAGCAGTTTCCCCGAGACAGGGGGTAGGGCCCTCCACTTT.

The sample holds many counts of this clonotype. One base away lies a much larger clone, so this may be a sequencing read error. The chain links TRBV11-2 to TRBJ2-1, with 7 bases fitting TRBD2. CDR3 length: 17 residues. J gave up 5 bases and V 1 base, and 11 bases lay outside the gene matches. The V gene's germline CDR1 is SGHAT and CDR2 FQNNGV. CDR3 region: CASSLAPGPAGNNEQFF. In DNA, the CDR3 is TGTGCCAGCAGCTTAGCCCCCGGGCCAGCGGGGAACAATGAGCAGTTCTTC.

This clonotype appeared once. This likely comes from a read error, as the CDR3 has no conserved phenylalanine or tryptophan at its end. This rearrangement joins TRBV6-5 to TRBJ2-7; D may be TRBD1 (5 bases). The germline gives CDR1 MNHEY, CDR2 SVGAGI. V dropped 8 bases and J dropped 2 bases, with 16 bases sitting between them. The CDR3 extends over 14 amino acids. The CDR3, as DNA: TGTGCCAGCCGGCAAATCGACAGAGCCTACGAGCAGTACCTC. It yields the protein CASRQIDRAYEQYL.

This sequence joins TRBV19 and TRBJ2-3; D is possibly TRBD2 (5 bases). The CDR3 covers 14 residues. Trimming shortened V by 7 bases and J by 1 base, and 12 bases separated the two germline ends. The germline V gene has CDR1 LNHDA and CDR2 SQIVND (reference sequence). The CDR3 loop is CASNPAARTDTQYF. The DNA for the CDR3 is TGTGCCAGTAACCCAGCGGCTCGCACAGATACGCAGTATTTT.

This clonotype was observed at least ten times. This chain connects TRBV2 to TRBJ2-6; 7 positions match TRBD2. CDR3 length equals 15 residues. Trimming took 8 bases from V and 0 from J; bases not matched to a gene: 4. CDR1 and CDR2 from the germline V gene are SNHLY and FYNNEI. The CDR3 loop reads CASGGVRSGANVLTF. CDR3 nucleotide sequence: TGTGCCAGCGGGGGGGTCCGCTCTGGGGCCAACGTCCTGACTTTC.

V and J are TRBV7-9 and TRBJ1-4; D remains ambiguous. Germline CDR1 is SEHNR and CDR2 is FQNEAQ (reference sequence). This CDR3 is built from 15 residues. The ends were cut back, 3 bases at V and 5 bases at J, with 13 bases in the middle. The CDR3 here is CASSFRIGLNEKLFF. The DNA for the CDR3 is TGTGCCAGCAGCTTCCGAATCGGGCTGAATGAAAAACTGTTTTTT.

This chain uses TRBV18 with TRBJ1-4; no clear D. CDR1 is KGHSH and CDR2 is LQKENI in the germline V gene. This CDR3 spans 15 amino acids. Trimming removed 8 bases at V and 0 bases at J, with 13 bases between. The CDR3 protein is CASPKALATNEKLFF. The CDR3 region has the DNA TGTGCCAGCCCAAAGGCCCTCGCAACTAATGAAAAACTGTTTTTT.

This clonotype was seen many times. The chain joins TRBV11-2 to TRBJ1-5; D remains unclear. Germline-derived CDR1 and CDR2 are SGHAT and FQNNGV. Trimming removed 4 bases at V and 9 bases at J, with 10 bases between. The CDR3 is 12 residues long. The DNA for the CDR3 is TGTGCCAGCAGCTCGGGGAATAGGCCCCAGCATTTT. Encoded protein: CASSSGNRPQHF.

This clonotype was picked up many times. The CDR3: CASSELNEKLFF. CDR3 sequence (DNA): TGTGCCAGCAGTGAACTGAATGAAAAACTGTTTTTT. This chain links TRBV6-1 with TRBJ1-4, with unresolved D. The CDR3 sequence is 12 residues long. V was shortened by 2 bases and J by 5 bases, with 3 bases between the two germline ends. Per the germline V gene, CDR1 is MNHNS and CDR2 is SASEGT.